Listed below are T cell receptor beta chains from one sample, sequenced in a study of T cell changes during pregnancy in multiple sclerosis. TCRdb keeps only in-frame clones here, not all; method: immunoSEQ multiplex PCR. The data show roughly 49,000 clones, 92% seen once. The starting material was CD4+ T cells from peripheral blood mononuclear cells, obtained in the second trimester of pregnancy. All receptors come from a female donor with multiple sclerosis, enrolled in a pregnancy study. Both conserved end residues are trimmed from each CDR3.

TRBV5-1 ASSLLSSSGNTIY
TRBV7-9 ASSSLIDSVERY
TRBV6-1 ASSDRNTGELF
TRBV7-9 ASSLDPGTEAF
TRBV9 ASSGTSGGAKVGELF
TRBV2 ASSEQVGSYNEQF
TRBV27 ASSSVAAPSSYEQY
TRBV10-3 AISEYGRGTEAF
TRBV4-1 ASSQGGSGGSTGELF
TRBV19 ATKGGGTHTDTQY
TRBV29-1 SVEELRGAGDTEAF
TRBV6-5 ASSPSTVYNYGYT
TRBV19 ASSIEPIGQILYYTEAF
TRBV9 ASSVRDYQETQY
TRBV5-6 ASRATGVPNTEAF
TRBV10-3 ASSGGALDTQY
TRBV2 ASSSGQVNSPLH
TRBV7-2 ASSFPGLGYIQY
TRBV6-1 ASVWAVSTDTQY
TRBV5-1 ASSLEGQGDQPQH
TRBV7-2 ASSESGRAYNEQF
TRBV27 ASSSGRGASLPDTQY
TRBV5-1 ASSLIGGGTDTQY
TRBV5-1 ASSVRGLDNQPQH
TRBV30 AWRPDGRGSSYT
TRBV14 ASSQVMNTEAF
TRBV4-1 ASSQEASGGATQTDTQY
TRBV6-5 ASGVGVNNQPQH
TRBV2 ASSDPGEAF
TRBV2 ASSVSGMGLSEQY
TRBV27 ASSLIGVGAQETQY
TRBV27 ASISPLRGYQETQY
TRBV15 ATSRGGQGALEQY
TRBV20-1 SAVTGHGYT
TRBV9 ASSVTGLNYEQY
TRBV29-1 SVEAGLNTEAF
TRBV28 ASNGQGLGQPQH
TRBV6-1 ASSALQGSGELF
TRBV6-1 ASQGWGTDTQY
TRBV11-1 ASSRTREETQY
TRBV10-3 AITPGGGGNYGYT
TRBV7-8 ASSLRGDTSAVRPQH
TRBV7-6 ASSRGGTHEQY
TRBV7-9 ASSFQGLYNEQF
TRBV6-1 ASSFGQAYEQY
TRBV6-5 ASSYSSWAYEQY
TRBV11-2 ASSLDRRQQPQH
TRBV6-1 ASRRQGGHEKLF
TRBV11-3 ASSLAGEQY
TRBV5-1 ASSFRVTDTQY
TRBV15 ATRDSGGEDTQY
TRBV29-1 SAVTVMNTEAF
TRBV7-9 ASSSSSGGLNQPQH
TRBV29-1 SVEDRVQGYEQY
TRBV29-1 SVGAAYEQY
TRBV2 ASSLNTEAF